The 32 T cell receptor beta chains given below trace back to one sample, sequenced in a study of T-cell reconstitution after alpha-beta-depleted transplantation in children. Molecular barcoding with unique molecular identifiers was used for the TCRbeta library. TCRdb re-derived calls from the PCR reads in MiXCR, one entry per CDR3 protein. The sample contains over 450,000 distinct CDR3 sequences, approximately 10% of which appear only once. The specimen comprised PBMCs, sampled before TCRalphabeta/CD19-depleted stem cell transplant. The receptors here all came from a child aged 2 to 10 with inherited bone marrow failure, due to receive a stem cell transplant.

This clonotype was counted ten times or more. This rearrangement joins TRBV29-1 to TRBJ2-1, with 9 bases that match TRBD2. V gave up 5 bases and J gave up 3 bases; unmatched junction bases: 2. Per the germline V gene, CDR1 is SQVTM and CDR2 is ANQGSEA. The CDR3 sequence is 13 residues long. The chain's CDR3 is CSVWTSDYNEQFF. CDR3 sequence (DNA): TGCAGCGTTTGGACTAGCGACTACAATGAGCAGTTCTTC.

The chain joins TRBV7-6 to TRBJ2-1, with 7 bases identical to TRBD2. This CDR3 spans 14 amino acids. Germline CDR1 SGHVS, CDR2 FNYEAQ. Trimming took 5 bases from V and 6 from J; bases not matched to a gene: 7. The CDR3 bases are TGTGCCAGCAGCGAGCGACTAGCCCCCAATGAGCAGTTCTTC. Amino acid sequence: CASSERLAPNEQFF.

This chain connects TRBV2 to TRBJ2-1; the D gene is possibly TRBD2 (6 bases). Trimming removed 7 bases at V and 6 bases at J, with 16 bases between. Germline CDR1 is SNHLY and CDR2 is FYNNEI. The CDR3 has 14 residues. CDR3 amino acids: CASIGLAGRNEQFF. CDR3 nucleotides: TGTGCCAGCATAGGGCTTGCGGGGCGCAATGAGCAGTTCTTC.

This clonotype was recorded many times. V is TRBV20-1 and J is TRBJ1-1; possibly TRBD1 for D (6 bases). The length of the CDR3 is 14 residues. Trimming took 1 base from V and 1 from J, leaving 10 bases between them. In germline, CDR1 is DFQATT, CDR2 SNEGSKA (reference sequence). The CDR3 sequence is CSARVSGANTEAFF. CDR3 bases: TGCAGTGCTAGAGTATCAGGGGCGAACACTGAAGCTTTCTTT.

The table lists this clonotype with many counts. V is TRBV15 and J is TRBJ2-7, with 11 bases aligning to TRBD2. The CDR3 sequence is 16 residues long. V dropped 3 bases and J dropped 1; count of bases not matched to a gene: 5. Germline V gene data show CDR1 as LNHNV and CDR2 as YYDKDF (reference sequence). This chain's CDR3 is CATSRMGTSGSYEQYF. DNA for the CDR3: TGTGCCACCAGCAGGATGGGGACTAGCGGTTCCTACGAGCAGTACTTC.

This clonotype was seen more than once but under ten times. The chain carries TRBV20-1 and TRBJ2-1, with 7 bases identical to TRBD2. The junction had 15 bases not matched to a gene; V was cut back by 6 bases and J by 10 bases. CDR1 is DFQATT, CDR2 SNEGSKA, per germline (reference sequence). This CDR3 region has 14 residues. CDR3 amino acids: CSAGRTSAFNEQFF. For the CDR3, the DNA is TGCAGTGCGGGGCGGACTAGTGCTTTCAACGAGCAGTTCTTC.

This clonotype was recorded a few times. The chain is built from TRBV27 and TRBJ1-1; weak D call: TRBD1 (6 bases). The germline V gene encodes CDR1 MNHEY and CDR2 SMNVEV (reference sequence). The CDR3 runs to 14 residues. Between the trimmed V and J ends, which lost 2 bases and 4 bases, there was a span of 11 bases. CDR3 sequence (DNA): TGTGCCAGCAGTTTAGGGACAACGAGCACTGAAGCTTTCTTT. As protein: CASSLGTTSTEAFF.

This clonotype was found many times. The CDR3 sequence: CASSYFSGTTDTQYF. CDR3 sequence (DNA): TGTGCCAGCAGTTACTTCTCGGGGACCACAGATACGCAGTATTTT. The chain uses TRBV6-2 or TRBV6-3 and TRBJ2-3; TRBD1 or TRBD2 may be the D gene (5 bases each). Trimming stripped 1 base from V and 2 bases from J, with 10 bases between. The CDR3 totals 15 residues. Looked up from germline, CDR1 is MNHEY and CDR2 is SVGEGT.

Ten or more counts support this clonotype. V is TRBV11-3 and J is TRBJ2-1; 9 bases line up with TRBD1. Germline V gene data show CDR1 as SGHNT and CDR2 as YENEEA. CDR3 length: 15 residues. V lost 5 bases and J lost 6; bases outside the gene matches: 8. The CDR3 region has the DNA TGTGCCAGCAGCCCGGACAGGGGTTGGGTCAATGAGCAGTTCTTC. This encodes CASSPDRGWVNEQFF.

The gene calls are TRBV29-1 and TRBJ2-1; TRBD2 agrees at 9 bases. V lost 3 bases to trimming and J lost 7 bases; unmatched junction nucleotides: 13. The CDR3 contains 16 residues. Germline CDR1 is SQVTM and CDR2 is ANQGSEA. The chain's CDR3 is CSVEGRLAGRANEQFF. The CDR3 DNA is TGCAGCGTTGAGGGGAGGCTAGCGGGGAGGGCGAATGAGCAGTTCTTC.

This clonotype came up many times. V and J are TRBV21-1 and TRBJ2-4. TRBV21-1 is a pseudogene segment. There are 11 residues in the CDR3. The CDR3 is CASSTLGIQYF. CDR3 in DNA: TGTGCCAGCAGCACTTTAGGCATTCAGTACTTC.

The V and J genes are TRBV21-1 and TRBJ2-7; the listed D gene, TRBD2, was not tested against the DNA. TRBV21-1 is reported as a pseudogene. The CDR3 runs to 15 residues. CDR3 sequence reads: CASSSLAGGSGEQYF. CDR3 in DNA: TGTGCCAGCAGCTCGCTAGCGGGAGGTTCAGGCGAGCAGTACTTC.

This clonotype was seen only a few times. The rearrangement links TRBV30 to TRBJ2-1; 7 bases fit TRBD1. The junction had 3 bases not matched to a gene; V was cut back by 2 bases and J by 5 bases. The CDR3 has 13 residues. Per germline, CDR1 GTSNPN and CDR2 SVGIG (reference sequence). This chain's CDR3 is CAWSLGQDNEQFF. The DNA of the CDR3 is TGTGCCTGGAGTCTAGGACAGGACAATGAGCAGTTCTTC.

Comments on this clonotype: Being one base from a much bigger clone, this may be a read error. The CDR3 nucleotides read TGTGCCAGCAGGACGGCACAGGGTTATAACTATGGCTACACCTTC. Translating gives CASRTAQGYNYGYTF. The V and J genes are TRBV28 and TRBJ1-2; possibly TRBD1 for D (6 bases). There are 15 residues in the CDR3. V shed 6 bases and J shed 1 base, with 15 bases lying between them. In germline, CDR1 is MDHEN, CDR2 SYDVKM.

This clonotype was seen many times. The gene calls are TRBV29-1 and TRBJ2-6; D is unclear. Germline lookup yields CDR1 SQVTM and CDR2 ANQGSEA. V dropped 0 bases and J dropped 0 bases, with 3 bases sitting between them. The CDR3 runs to 14 residues. The CDR3 loop reads CSVEDSSGANVLTF. CDR3 nucleotide sequence: TGCAGCGTTGAAGACAGCTCTGGGGCCAACGTCCTGACTTTC.

This clonotype showed up many times. The gene calls are TRBV30 and TRBJ2-3, with 12 bases identical to TRBD2. From germline, CDR1 is GTSNPN and CDR2 SVGIG (reference sequence). This CDR3 is built from 17 residues. After removal of 2 bases from V and 0 bases from J, the junction contained 6 bases not matched to a gene. This chain's CDR3 is CAWSRGLAGQSTDTQYF. As DNA, the CDR3 is TGTGCCTGGAGTAGAGGACTAGCGGGGCAAAGCACAGATACGCAGTATTTT.

V usage is TRBV5-1 and J usage is TRBJ2-5; 9 bases line up with TRBD1. The CDR3 has 16 amino acids. Germline CDR1 reads SGHRS; CDR2 reads YFSETQ. V gave up 0 bases and J gave up 2 bases; unmatched junction bases: 5. The CDR3 region is CASSLGDRARQETQYF. For the CDR3, the DNA is TGCGCCAGCAGCTTGGGGGACAGGGCCCGACAAGAGACCCAGTACTTC.

In its sample, this clonotype was seen a few times. The CDR3 loop is CASSQVQGGRITYEQYF. DNA of the CDR3: TGTGCCAGCAGTCAGGTACAGGGCGGTCGAATAACCTACGAGCAGTACTTC. The chain couples TRBV12-3 or TRBV12-4 to TRBJ2-7; tentatively, D is TRBD1 (6 bases). The CDR3 sequence is 17 residues long. V was pared by 5 bases and J by 2 bases, with 22 bases between.

This clonotype was observed a handful of times. The J gene is TRBJ1-2, the V gene TRBV20-1, with TRBD1 identical over 9 bases. Looked up from germline, CDR1 is DFQATT and CDR2 is SNEGSKA (reference sequence). The length of the CDR3 is 12 residues. The CDR3 loop is CRGDRDDYGYTF. The DNA of the CDR3 is TGCAGGGGGGACAGGGACGACTATGGCTACACCTTC.

This clonotype was found many times. The gene calls are TRBV7-2 and TRBJ2-1; D possibly corresponds to TRBD1 (6 bases). The CDR3 sequence is 14 residues long. V was pared by 4 bases and J by 4 bases, with 11 bases between. In germline, CDR1 is SGHTA, CDR2 FQGNSA. As DNA, the CDR3 is TGTGCCAGCAGCTCCCGGGACACGTACAATGAGCAGTTCTTC. Translation gives CASSSRDTYNEQFF.

This clonotype was seen many times. CDR3 in DNA: TGCAGTGCTAGTAGGCGGAGCTCCTACAATGAGCAGTTCTTC. Protein: CSASRRSSYNEQFF. This chain uses TRBV20-1 with TRBJ2-1, with unresolved D. Deletions cut 3 bases from V and 0 bases from J, with 9 bases between. CDR1 and CDR2 (germline): DFQATT, SNEGSKA (reference sequence). This CDR3 spans 14 amino acids.

The sample holds a few counts of this clonotype. This sequence joins TRBV24-1 and TRBJ2-5; possible D gene TRBD1, 5 bases. Germline CDR1 reads KGHDR; CDR2 reads SFDVKD. CDR3 length: 16 amino acids. V lost 5 bases to trimming and J lost 2 bases, with 17 bases between them. CDR3 amino acids: CATSGRSAGNQETQYF. CDR3 sequence (DNA): TGTGCCACCAGTGGTAGGTCGGCAGGGAATCAAGAGACCCAGTACTTC.

This clonotype occurred many times. The gene calls are TRBV5-5 and TRBJ2-2, with D unclear. The germline V and J ends were trimmed by 0 bases and 0 bases, with 9 bases remaining between them. This CDR3 is built from 16 residues. CDR1 SGHKS and CDR2 YYEKEE come from the germline V gene (reference sequence). CDR3 protein: CASSLGLGTNTGELFF. CDR3 DNA sequence: TGTGCCAGCAGCTTGGGTCTGGGCACGAACACCGGGGAGCTGTTTTTT.

This clonotype has ten or more counts. The rearrangement joins TRBV11-2 to TRBJ2-7, with a possible D match to TRBD2 (5 bases). The germline V gene encodes CDR1 SGHAT and CDR2 FQNNGV. The V end lost 4 bases, the J end lost 0 bases, and 19 bases lay between the germline ends. The CDR3 covers 17 residues. The CDR3 bases are TGTGCCAGCAGCTCCCTCAGGACTCTACATCACTCCTACGAGCAGTACTTC. It encodes CASSSLRTLHHSYEQYF.

This clonotype was counted ten times or more. This chain uses TRBV5-1 with TRBJ2-5; D call uncertain. Germline V CDR1 and CDR2: SGHRS, YFSETQ. With 1 base removed from V and 2 bases from J, the gap between germline ends came to 6 bases. The CDR3 spans 13 residues. The CDR3 bases are TGCGCCAGCAGCTTGTTCACTCAAGAGACCCAGTACTTC. This translates into CASSLFTQETQYF.

This clonotype appeared many times. Just one base apart from a much larger clone, this may be a read error. The chain recombines TRBV3-1 with TRBJ2-5; D ambiguous. Germline CDR1 and CDR2: LGHDT and YNNKEL (reference sequence). There are 12 residues in the CDR3. V lost 0 bases, J lost 5 bases, and 4 bases lay in between. The CDR3 region is CASSQERETQYF. Written as DNA, the CDR3 is TGTGCCAGCAGCCAAGAAAGGGAGACCCAGTACTTC.

This clonotype was observed many times. This sequence joins TRBV7-2 and TRBJ2-7, with D perhaps TRBD1 (6 bases). This CDR3 spans 17 amino acids. The V and J ends lost 3 bases and 0 bases respectively, with 18 bases between them. The V gene's germline CDR1 is SGHTA and CDR2 FQGNSA. The DNA for the CDR3 is TGTGCCAGCAGCTTCCAAACAGGGATATTATCCTCCTACGAGCAGTACTTC. Translated, it gives CASSFQTGILSSYEQYF. The full variable domain, rest sourced from reference TRBV7-2 and TRBJ2-7, is GAGVSQSPSNKVTEKGKDVELRCDPISGHTALYWYRQSLGQGLEFLIYFQGNSAPDKSGLPSDRFSAERTGGSVSTLTIQRTQQEDSAVYLCASSFQTGILSSYEQYFGPGTRLTVT.

This clonotype was recorded many times. The chain joins TRBV7-2 to TRBJ2-7; tentative D call: TRBD2 (7 bases). V lost 7 bases and J 4 bases, leaving 20 bases between the germline ends. The CDR3 is 15 amino acids. Germline V lookup: CDR1 SGHTA, CDR2 FQGNSA. The CDR3 sequence: CASTPGRGLGYEQYF. The DNA for the CDR3 is TGTGCCAGCACCCCGGGGCGGGGGCTTGGGTACGAGCAGTACTTC.

This clonotype was observed at least ten times. The gene calls are TRBV19 and TRBJ2-1; perhaps D is TRBD1 or TRBD2 (5 bases each). V lost 3 bases to trimming and J lost 3 bases, with 15 bases between them. Germline CDR1 is LNHDA and CDR2 is SQIVND (reference sequence). This CDR3 is built from 16 residues. The CDR3: CASSIVLQEVYNEQFF. The CDR3 DNA reads as TGTGCCAGTAGTATCGTTTTACAGGAGGTCTACAATGAGCAGTTCTTC.

The chain joins TRBV27 to TRBJ2-1; the match to TRBD2 covers 10 bases. CDR1 is MNHEY, CDR2 SMNVEV, per germline (reference sequence). This CDR3 has 14 amino acids. Trimming at V came to 5 bases and at J to 8 bases, leaving 6 bases not matched to a gene. The CDR3 protein is CASSPRLAGDEQFF. In nucleotides, the CDR3 is TGTGCCAGCAGTCCCCGACTAGCGGGCGATGAGCAGTTCTTC.

This clonotype showed up many times. This chain joins TRBV20-1 and TRBJ2-4, with D perhaps TRBD2 (6 bases). Germline V gene lookup returns CDR1 DFQATT and CDR2 SNEGSKA (reference sequence). The CDR3 has 15 residues. The germline V and J ends were trimmed by 6 bases and 1 base, with 16 bases remaining between them. The CDR3 nucleotides are TGCAGTGCAATGAGCGGGCCCGGGGCCAAAAACATTCAGTACTTC. The encoded protein is CSAMSGPGAKNIQYF.

This clonotype appeared many times. The V and J genes are TRBV11-1 and TRBJ2-2, with D perhaps matching TRBD1 (8 bases). The CDR3 loop spans 19 amino acids. The V end was cut by 7 bases, the J end by 7 bases, with 31 bases between. Germline V lookup: CDR1 SGHAT, CDR2 FQDESV (reference sequence). This chain's CDR3 is CASTTGTGGLAVSSGELFF. CDR3 coding DNA: TGTGCCAGCACTACCGGGACAGGCGGGCTAGCGGTCTCCAGCGGGGAGCTGTTTTTT.